This T cell receptor beta chain emerged from a study of metastatic and nonmetastatic thyroid tumors. At the level of the study: Both malignant and benign thyroid patients supplied peripheral blood and tumor or nodule tissue samples, across which the repertoires of these patients were then compared.

TCRdb re-clonotyped the PCR reads via MiXCR. The sample holds tens of thousands of clones; more than 20% are singletons and the top ten take about 10%. The CDR3 is made up of 17 amino acids. Germline values: CDR1 MGHDK, CDR2 SYGVNS. After removal of 6 bases from V and 4 bases from J, the junction contained 11 bases not matched to a gene. Thyroid surgery was preceded by no treatment in any patient. This clone was counted ten times or more. As yet, its antigen is unknown. General study points: Versus benign nodules, malignant thyroid tumors reportedly had significantly higher TCR beta diversity, in blood and tumor.

The clonotype originates from a female donor with papillary thyroid cancer or a benign thyroid nodule (not recorded which). Some clones in this sample may be carry-over from other donors' samples. V gene TRBV25-1 combines with J gene TRBJ2-3, with 12 nucleotides matching TRBD2. The sequenced sample was blood. The CDR3 is CASSRSGLAGKADTQYF. The CDR3 DNA is TGTGCCAGCAGCAGGAGCGGACTAGCGGGAAAGGCAGATACGCAGTATTTT.